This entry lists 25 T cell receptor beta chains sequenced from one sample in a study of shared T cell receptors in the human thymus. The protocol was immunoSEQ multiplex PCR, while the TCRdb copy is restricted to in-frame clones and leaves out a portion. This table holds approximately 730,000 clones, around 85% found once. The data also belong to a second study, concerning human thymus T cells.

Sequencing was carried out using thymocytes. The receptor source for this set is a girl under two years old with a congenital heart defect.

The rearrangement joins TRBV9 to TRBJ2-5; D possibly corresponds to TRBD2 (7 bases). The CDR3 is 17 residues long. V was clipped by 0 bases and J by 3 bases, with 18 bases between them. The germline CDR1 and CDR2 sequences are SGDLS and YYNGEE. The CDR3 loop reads CASSVAMGGGGKETQYF. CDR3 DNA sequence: TGTGCCAGCAGCGTAGCGATGGGGGGAGGGGGTAAAGAGACCCAGTACTTC.

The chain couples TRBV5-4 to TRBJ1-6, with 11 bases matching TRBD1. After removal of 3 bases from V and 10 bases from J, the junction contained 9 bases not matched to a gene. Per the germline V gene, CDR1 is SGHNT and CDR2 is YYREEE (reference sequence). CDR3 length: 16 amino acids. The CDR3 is CASSSRTGGKFSPLHF. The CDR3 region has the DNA TGTGCCAGCAGCTCCCGGACAGGGGGCAAATTCTCACCCCTCCACTTT.

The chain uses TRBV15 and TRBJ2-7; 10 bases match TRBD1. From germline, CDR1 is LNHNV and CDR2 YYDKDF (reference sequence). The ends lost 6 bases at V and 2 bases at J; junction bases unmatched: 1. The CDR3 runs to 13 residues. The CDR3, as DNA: TGTGCCACCAGGGGACAGGGGCCCTACGAGCAGTACTTC. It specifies CATRGQGPYEQYF.

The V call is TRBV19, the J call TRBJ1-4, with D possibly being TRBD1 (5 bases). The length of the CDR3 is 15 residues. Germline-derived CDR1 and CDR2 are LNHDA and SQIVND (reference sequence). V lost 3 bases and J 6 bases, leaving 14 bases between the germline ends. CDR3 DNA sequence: TGTGCCAGTAGTATCGAGGCAGGGTCGGATGAAAAACTGTTTTTT. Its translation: CASSIEAGSDEKLFF.

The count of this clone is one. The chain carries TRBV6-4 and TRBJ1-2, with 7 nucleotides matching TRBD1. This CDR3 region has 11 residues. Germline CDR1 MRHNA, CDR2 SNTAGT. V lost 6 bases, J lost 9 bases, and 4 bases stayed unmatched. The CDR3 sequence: CASRTGRSYTF. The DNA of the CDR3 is TGTGCCAGCAGGACAGGGAGGAGCTACACCTTC.

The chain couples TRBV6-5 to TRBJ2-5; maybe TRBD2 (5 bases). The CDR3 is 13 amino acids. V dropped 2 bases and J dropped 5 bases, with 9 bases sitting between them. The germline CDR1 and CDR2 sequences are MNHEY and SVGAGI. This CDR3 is CASSYARGETQYF. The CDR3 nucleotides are TGTGCCAGCAGTTACGCTAGAGGGGAGACCCAGTACTTC.

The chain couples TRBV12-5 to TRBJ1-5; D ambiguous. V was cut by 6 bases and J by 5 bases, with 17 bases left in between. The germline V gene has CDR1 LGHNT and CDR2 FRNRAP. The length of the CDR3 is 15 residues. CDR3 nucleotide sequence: TGTGCTAGTGGCCCGCGGCCGACTAGGTATCAGCCCCAGCATTTT. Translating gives CASGPRPTRYQPQHF.

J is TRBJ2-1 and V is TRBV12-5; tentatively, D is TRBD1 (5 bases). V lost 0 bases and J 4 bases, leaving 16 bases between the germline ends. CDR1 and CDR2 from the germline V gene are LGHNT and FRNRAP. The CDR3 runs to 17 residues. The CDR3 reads CASGLVRSGKEYNEQFF. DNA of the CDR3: TGTGCTAGTGGTTTGGTACGGTCAGGGAAAGAATACAATGAGCAGTTCTTC.

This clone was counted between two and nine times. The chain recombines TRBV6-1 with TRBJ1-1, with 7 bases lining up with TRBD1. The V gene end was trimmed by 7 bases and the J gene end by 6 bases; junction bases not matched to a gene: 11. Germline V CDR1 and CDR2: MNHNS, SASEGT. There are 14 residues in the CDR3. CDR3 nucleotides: TGTGCCAGCAATTACCCACAGGGGAGGCCTGAAGCTTTCTTT. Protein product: CASNYPQGRPEAFF.

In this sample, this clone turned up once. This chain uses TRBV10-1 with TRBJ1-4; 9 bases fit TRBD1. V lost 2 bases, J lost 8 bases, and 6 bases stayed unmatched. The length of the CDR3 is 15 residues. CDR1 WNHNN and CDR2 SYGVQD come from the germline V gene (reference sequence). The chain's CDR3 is CASSETGTGIEKLFF. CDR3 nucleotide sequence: TGCGCCAGCAGTGAGACCGGGACAGGGATAGAAAAACTGTTTTTT.

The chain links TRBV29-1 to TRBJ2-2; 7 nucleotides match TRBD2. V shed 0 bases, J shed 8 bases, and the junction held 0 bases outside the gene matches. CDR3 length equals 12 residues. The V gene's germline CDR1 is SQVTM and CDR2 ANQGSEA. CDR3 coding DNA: TGCAGCGTTGAAGAGCGGGGGGGGGAGCTGTTTTTT. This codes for CSVEERGGELFF.

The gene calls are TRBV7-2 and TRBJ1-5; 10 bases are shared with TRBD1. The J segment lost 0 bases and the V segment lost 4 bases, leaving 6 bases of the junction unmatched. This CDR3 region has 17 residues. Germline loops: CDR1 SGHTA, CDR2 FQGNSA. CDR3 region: CASSWRQGALSNQPQHF. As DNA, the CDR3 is TGTGCCAGCAGCTGGCGACAGGGGGCCCTTAGCAATCAGCCCCAGCATTTT.

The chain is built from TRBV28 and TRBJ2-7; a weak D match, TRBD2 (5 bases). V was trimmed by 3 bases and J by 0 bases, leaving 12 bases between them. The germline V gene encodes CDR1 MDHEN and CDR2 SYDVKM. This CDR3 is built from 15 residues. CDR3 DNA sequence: TGTGCCAGCAGTTTTTTTGCGGGCAGCTCCTACGAGCAGTACTTC. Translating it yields CASSFFAGSSYEQYF.

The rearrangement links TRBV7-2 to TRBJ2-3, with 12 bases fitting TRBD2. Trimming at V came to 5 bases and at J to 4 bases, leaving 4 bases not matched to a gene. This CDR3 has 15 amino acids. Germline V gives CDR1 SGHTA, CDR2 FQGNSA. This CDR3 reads CASSPSGGASDTQYF. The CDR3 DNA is TGTGCCAGCAGCCCTAGCGGGGGGGCATCAGATACGCAGTATTTT.

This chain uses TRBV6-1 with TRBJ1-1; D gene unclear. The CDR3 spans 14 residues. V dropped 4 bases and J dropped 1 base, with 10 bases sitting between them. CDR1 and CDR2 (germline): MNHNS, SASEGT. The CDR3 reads CASSASSANTEAFF. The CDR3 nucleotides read TGTGCCAGCAGTGCCTCTAGTGCGAACACTGAAGCTTTCTTT.

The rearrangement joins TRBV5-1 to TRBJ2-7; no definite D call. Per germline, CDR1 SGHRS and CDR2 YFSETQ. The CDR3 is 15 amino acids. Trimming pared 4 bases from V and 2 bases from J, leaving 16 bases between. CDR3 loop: CASSLNAGPTYEQYF. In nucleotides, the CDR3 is TGCGCCAGCAGCCTGAATGCAGGCCCCACCTACGAGCAGTACTTC. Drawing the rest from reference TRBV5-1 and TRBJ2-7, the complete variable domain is KAGVTQTPRYLIKTRGQQVTLSCSPISGHRSVSWYQQTPGQGLQFLFEYFSETQRNKGNFPGRFSGRQFSNSRSEMNVSTLELGDSALYLCASSLNAGPTYEQYFGPGTRLTVT.

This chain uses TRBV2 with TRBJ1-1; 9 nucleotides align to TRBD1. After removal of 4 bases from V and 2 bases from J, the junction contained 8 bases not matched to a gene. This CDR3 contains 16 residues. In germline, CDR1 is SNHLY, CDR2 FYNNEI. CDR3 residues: CASSGDRVGDNTEAFF. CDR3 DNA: TGTGCCAGCAGTGGGGACAGGGTAGGGGATAACACTGAAGCTTTCTTT.

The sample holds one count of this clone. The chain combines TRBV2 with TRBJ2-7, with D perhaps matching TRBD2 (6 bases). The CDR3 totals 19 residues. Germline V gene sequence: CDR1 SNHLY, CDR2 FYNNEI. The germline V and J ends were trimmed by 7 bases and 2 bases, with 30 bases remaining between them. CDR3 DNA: TGTGCCAGCAAGAGTAGTGGGGCCCGGAGGGGCGGGGAAACCTACGAGCAGTACTTC. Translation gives CASKSSGARRGGETYEQYF.

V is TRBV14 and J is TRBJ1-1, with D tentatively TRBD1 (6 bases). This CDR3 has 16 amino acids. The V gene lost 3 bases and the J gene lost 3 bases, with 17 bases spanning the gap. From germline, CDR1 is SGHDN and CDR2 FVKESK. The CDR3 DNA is TGTGCCAGCAGCCAGACAGGTGATGGGGGGGACACTGAAGCTTTCTTT. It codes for CASSQTGDGGDTEAFF.

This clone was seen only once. The CDR3 DNA reads TGCAGTGCTATGCGCCGAGAGCAGTACTTC. It codes for CSAMRREQYF. The chain joins TRBV20-1 to TRBJ2-7; D unclear. The germline V and J ends were trimmed by 4 bases and 7 bases, with 8 bases remaining between them. In germline, CDR1 is DFQATT, CDR2 SNEGSKA (reference sequence). The CDR3 loop spans 10 amino acids.

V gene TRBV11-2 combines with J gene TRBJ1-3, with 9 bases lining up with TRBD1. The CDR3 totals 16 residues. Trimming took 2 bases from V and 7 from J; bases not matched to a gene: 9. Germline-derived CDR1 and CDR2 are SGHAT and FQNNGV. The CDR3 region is CASSLRPGQGWNTIYF. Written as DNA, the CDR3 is TGTGCCAGCAGCTTAAGACCGGGACAGGGATGGAACACCATATATTTT.

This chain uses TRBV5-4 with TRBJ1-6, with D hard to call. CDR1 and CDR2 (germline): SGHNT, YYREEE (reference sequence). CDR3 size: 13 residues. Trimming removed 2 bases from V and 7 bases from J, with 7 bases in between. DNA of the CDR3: TGTGCCAGCAGCTTCAGGCTCAATTCACCCCTCCACTTT. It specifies CASSFRLNSPLHF.

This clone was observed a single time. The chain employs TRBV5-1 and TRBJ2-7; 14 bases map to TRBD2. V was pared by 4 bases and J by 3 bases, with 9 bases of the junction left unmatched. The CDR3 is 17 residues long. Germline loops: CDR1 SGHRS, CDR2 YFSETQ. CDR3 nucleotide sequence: TGCGCCAGCAGCCCCGGACTAGCGGGGGGCCGTAGCTACGAGCAGTACTTC. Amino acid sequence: CASSPGLAGGRSYEQYF. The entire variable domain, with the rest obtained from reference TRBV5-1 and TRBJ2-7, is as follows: KAGVTQTPRYLIKTRGQQVTLSCSPISGHRSVSWYQQTPGQGLQFLFEYFSETQRNKGNFPGRFSGRQFSNSRSEMNVSTLELGDSALYLCASSPGLAGGRSYEQYFGPGTRLTVT.

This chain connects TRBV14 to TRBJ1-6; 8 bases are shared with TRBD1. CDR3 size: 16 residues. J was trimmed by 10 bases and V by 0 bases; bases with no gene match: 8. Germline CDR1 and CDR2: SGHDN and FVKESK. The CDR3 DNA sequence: TGTGCCAGCAGCCAAGACTCTCCGGACAGGGACTCACCCCTCCACTTT. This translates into CASSQDSPDRDSPLHF.

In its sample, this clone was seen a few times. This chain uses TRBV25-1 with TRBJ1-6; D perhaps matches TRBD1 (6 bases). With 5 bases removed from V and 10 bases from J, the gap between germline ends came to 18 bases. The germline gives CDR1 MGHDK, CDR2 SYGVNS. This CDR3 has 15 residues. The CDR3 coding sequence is TGTGCCAGCAGTCCCTCGACAGGATACGGATCACCCCTCCACTTT. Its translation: CASSPSTGYGSPLHF.